A single sample gave rise to the 23 T cell receptor beta chains below, sequenced in a study of molecular identifiers for immune sequencing clone quantification. TCRdb ran MiXCR on the PCR reads and lists one entry per CDR3 protein. The sample lists about 320,000 distinct CDR3 sequences, over 20% occurring once. Sequenced material: naive CD8+ T cells from blood, with Jurkat cell RNA spiked in. Specified subset: FACS-sorted CD8+CD4-CCR7+CD45RA+ naive T cells. These receptors originate from a human donor in good health. Some libraries in this study had Jurkat cell RNA spiked in.

This clonotype was recorded a few times. This chain joins TRBV18 and TRBJ1-2, with D possibly being TRBD1 (5 bases). V lost 2 bases and J 8 bases, leaving 24 bases between the germline ends. Germline assignment: CDR1 KGHSH and CDR2 LQKENI. There are 17 residues in the CDR3. CDR3 sequence: CASSPTPGDFPTWGYTF. Written as DNA, the CDR3 is TGTGCCAGCTCACCAACACCGGGGGACTTTCCAACGTGGGGCTACACCTTC.

Concerning this clonotype: This sequence may be a read error, since a much larger clone differs from it by one base. CDR3 sequence (DNA): TGTGCCAGCAGTGAATGGGGGGGCAGGGGGCCGAACTCCTACAATGAGCAGTTCTTC. Its protein is CASSEWGGRGPNSYNEQFF. V and J are TRBV25-1 and TRBJ2-1; D may be TRBD1 (8 bases). CDR1 and CDR2 (germline): MGHDK, SYGVNS. The length of the CDR3 is 19 residues. The V end lost 1 base, the J end lost 0 bases, and 19 bases lay between the germline ends.

Only a few counts were recorded for this clonotype. The V gene is TRBV20-1, the J gene TRBJ2-1, with 14 positions matching TRBD2. The germline V gene encodes CDR1 DFQATT and CDR2 SNEGSKA (reference sequence). This CDR3 contains 17 residues. The J segment lost 4 bases and the V segment lost 3 bases, leaving 8 bases of the junction unmatched. This CDR3 reads CSASGYGTSGGYNEQFF. In nucleotides, the CDR3 is TGCAGTGCTAGTGGTTACGGGACTAGCGGGGGTTACAATGAGCAGTTCTTC.

A few counts support this clonotype. CDR3 sequence (DNA): TGTGCCACCAGCAGATTGACAGGGGTGAACACTGAAGCTTTCTTT. Protein product: CATSRLTGVNTEAFF. The chain has TRBV15 and TRBJ1-1; 8 bases are a match to TRBD1. The CDR3 loop spans 15 amino acids. Germline V gene data show CDR1 as LNHNV and CDR2 as YYDKDF (reference sequence). The V segment lost 2 bases and the J segment 0 bases; nucleotides outside the gene matches: 2. Supplemented by reference TRBV15 and TRBJ1-1, the full variable domain reads DAMVIQNPRYQVTQFGKPVTLSCSQTLNHNVMYWYQQKSSQAPKLLFHYYDKDFNNEADTPDNFQSRRPNTSFCFLDIRSPGLGDTAMYLCATSRLTGVNTEAFFGQGTRLTVV.

This chain connects TRBV20-1 to TRBJ2-7, with 7 positions matching TRBD2. The J segment lost 4 bases and the V segment lost 6 bases, leaving 21 bases of the junction unmatched. Germline CDR1 DFQATT, CDR2 SNEGSKA (reference sequence). This CDR3 region has 17 residues. CDR3 residues: CSARFQTSWTRSYEQYF. The CDR3 nucleotides are TGCAGTGCACGATTCCAGACTAGCTGGACTCGAAGTTACGAGCAGTACTTC.

To note about this clonotype: This clone may be a read error of a much larger clone one base away. The CDR3 loop reads CASGHWTGTDTQYF. The CDR3 DNA sequence: TGTGCTAGTGGTCATTGGACAGGGACAGATACGCAGTATTTT. V is TRBV12-5 and J is TRBJ2-3; TRBD1 agrees at 8 bases. Per the germline V gene, CDR1 is LGHNT and CDR2 is FRNRAP. The CDR3 covers 14 residues. Trimming removed 5 bases from V and 3 bases from J; junction bases left unmatched: 4.

Ten or more counts support this clonotype. This chain connects TRBV19 to TRBJ1-1; no clear D gene. From germline, CDR1 is LNHDA and CDR2 SQIVND (reference sequence). The CDR3 is 13 residues long. V was clipped by 4 bases and J by 1 base, with 7 bases between them. Written as DNA, the CDR3 is TGTGCCAGTAGTAAAACAGCGAACACTGAAGCTTTCTTT. This codes for CASSKTANTEAFF.

This clonotype was seen more than once but under ten times. J is TRBJ2-7 and V is TRBV7-9; 8 bases are a match to TRBD1. CDR3 size: 14 residues. Germline V gene sequence: CDR1 SEHNR, CDR2 FQNEAQ (reference sequence). With 4 bases clipped from V and 5 bases from J, the junction kept 7 bases outside the gene matches. CDR3 bases: TGTGCCAGCAGCTCGTGGACAGGGAGCGACGAGCAGTACTTC. Protein: CASSSWTGSDEQYF.

In its sample, this clonotype was seen many times. This chain links TRBV6-1 with TRBJ2-5; no clear D. Deletions cut 1 base from V and 3 bases from J, with 6 bases between. CDR1 and CDR2 (germline): MNHNS, SASEGT. There are 13 residues in the CDR3. The DNA of the CDR3 is TGTGCCAGCAGTGAAGATGAGGAAGAGACCCAGTACTTC. Its translation: CASSEDEEETQYF.

This clonotype showed up many times. Written as DNA, the CDR3 is TGTGCCAGCAGTTTCCGTTCAGGGGGGGAAGCTTTCTTT. Amino acids: CASSFRSGGEAFF. The genes are TRBV28 and TRBJ1-1, with TRBD1 matching 7 bases. This CDR3 contains 13 residues. Looked up from germline, CDR1 is MDHEN and CDR2 is SYDVKM. The V segment lost 3 bases and the J segment 8 bases; nucleotides outside the gene matches: 6.

The chain uses TRBV9 and TRBJ2-3; TRBD2 matches 10 bases. The CDR3 loop spans 16 amino acids. Trimming took 3 bases from V and 6 from J; bases not matched to a gene: 10. Germline values: CDR1 SGDLS, CDR2 YYNGEE. CDR3 sequence (DNA): TGTGCCAGCAGCGCGATACTAGCGGGGTGCGGCGATACGCAGTATTTT. Translation gives CASSAILAGCGDTQYF.

This clonotype came up many times. The CDR3 is CSARDLEGQGTRDTQYF. The CDR3 nucleotides read TGCAGTGCTAGAGATCTTGAGGGACAGGGGACGAGAGATACGCAGTATTTT. The V call is TRBV20-1, the J call TRBJ2-3; 10 nucleotides line up with TRBD1. Germline V gene sequence: CDR1 DFQATT, CDR2 SNEGSKA (reference sequence). J lost 5 bases, V lost 0 bases, and 11 bases had no gene match. This CDR3 has 17 amino acids.

This clonotype was recorded many times. The chain is built from TRBV30 and TRBJ2-7; TRBD1 matches 7 bases. Germline CDR1 GTSNPN, CDR2 SVGIG (reference sequence). V lost 2 bases to trimming and J lost 6 bases; unmatched junction nucleotides: 4. The CDR3 covers 12 residues. The CDR3 sequence: CAWSPTGIEQYF. The CDR3 DNA is TGTGCCTGGAGTCCGACAGGGATCGAGCAGTACTTC.

With regard to this clonotype: This may be a read error, as it is one base from a much larger clone. The V gene is TRBV27, the J gene TRBJ1-1; TRBD1 matches 10 bases. V dropped 6 bases and J dropped 0; count of bases not matched to a gene: 4. The germline CDR1 and CDR2 sequences are MNHEY and SMNVEV (reference sequence). This CDR3 region has 15 residues. The CDR3 region is CASRGQGTVNTEAFF. CDR3 coding DNA: TGTGCCAGCAGGGGACAGGGGACCGTGAACACTGAAGCTTTCTTT.

This clonotype was seen at least ten times. This sequence joins TRBV27 and TRBJ2-7; no definite D call. CDR1 MNHEY and CDR2 SMNVEV come from the germline V gene (reference sequence). The V gene lost 7 bases and the J gene lost 4 bases, with 17 bases spanning the gap. The CDR3 has 14 amino acids. The CDR3 DNA reads as TGTGCCAGCACCGCTTTCTCTCCGAGTTACGAGCAGTACTTC. Amino acids: CASTAFSPSYEQYF.

On this clonotype itself: A much larger clone differs by one base, so this may be a read error. This rearrangement joins TRBV7-2 to TRBJ2-1; 7 bases agree with TRBD2. V gave up 4 bases and J gave up 10 bases; unmatched junction bases: 16. The germline V gene encodes CDR1 SGHTA and CDR2 FQGNSA. This CDR3 spans 16 amino acids. The CDR3 region is CASSSKTSLINYEQFF. CDR3 nucleotides: TGTGCCAGCAGCTCCAAGACTAGCCTTATCAACTACGAGCAGTTCTTC. The whole variable domain, filled in from reference TRBV7-2 and TRBJ2-1, reads GAGVSQSPSNKVTEKGKDVELRCDPISGHTALYWYRQSLGQGLEFLIYFQGNSAPDKSGLPSDRFSAERTGGSVSTLTIQRTQQEDSAVYLCASSSKTSLINYEQFFGPGTRLTVL.

This clonotype was picked up many times. The CDR3 loop reads CASSYNGGRGHDQPQHF. In DNA form, the CDR3 reads TGTGCCAGCAGTTACAATGGCGGCAGGGGGCACGATCAGCCCCAGCATTTT. The chain employs TRBV6-2 or TRBV6-3 and TRBJ1-5; 8 bases line up with TRBD1. CDR3 length: 17 residues. J lost 5 bases, V lost 2 bases, and 11 bases had no gene match. CDR1 is MNHEY and CDR2 is SVGEGT in the germline V gene.

This clonotype appeared a few times. This chain uses TRBV12-3 or TRBV12-4 with TRBJ2-1, with D maybe TRBD1 (8 bases). CDR3 length equals 15 residues. Trimming took 0 bases from V and 8 from J, leaving 14 bases between them. The CDR3 nucleotides are TGTGCCAGCAGTTTAGCAGGACAGGGAGGGGATGAGCAGTTCTTC. Amino acid sequence: CASSLAGQGGDEQFF.

Notes on this clonotype: It is likely a read error, because the conserved phenylalanine at the end of the CDR3 is missing. The V call is TRBV20-1, the J call TRBJ2-7, with 7 bases that match TRBD1. The length of the CDR3 is 13 residues. V lost 5 bases, J lost 7 bases, and 11 bases stayed unmatched. The germline V gene encodes CDR1 DFQATT and CDR2 SNEGSKA (reference sequence). The CDR3 sequence: CSAGTEYVGEQYS. In DNA, the CDR3 is TGCAGTGCTGGGACAGAGTATGTAGGTGAGCAGTACTCC.

Points on this clonotype: A much larger clonotype is one base distant, so this may be a read error. The chain employs TRBV7-9 and TRBJ1-4, with unresolved D. Germline V gene sequence: CDR1 SEHNR, CDR2 FQNEAQ (reference sequence). The CDR3 is made up of 14 amino acids. Written as DNA, the CDR3 is TGTGCCAGCACCGGCGCGGCAACTAATGAAAAACTGCTTTTT. The encoded protein is CASTGAATNEKLLF. Full variable domain (missing parts from reference TRBV7-9 and TRBJ1-4): DTGVSQNPRHKITKRGQNVTFRCDPISEHNRLYWYRQTLGQGPEFLTYFQNEAQLEKSRLLSDRFSAERPKGSFSTLEIQRTEQGDSAMYLCASTGAATNEKLLFGSGTQLSVL.

This clonotype was seen a handful of times. V is TRBV4-3 and J is TRBJ2-6; 8 bases line up with TRBD2. CDR3 size: 17 residues. Germline CDR1 LGHNA, CDR2 YSLEER. V lost 0 bases and J lost 2; bases outside the gene matches: 3. For the CDR3, the DNA is TGCGCCAGCAGCCAAGATCGGGGGGGCGCTGGGGCCAACGTCCTGACTTTC. It is translated as CASSQDRGGAGANVLTF.

This clonotype was detected ten times or more. V and J are TRBV9 and TRBJ2-6; tentatively, D is TRBD1 (6 bases). The V end lost 1 base, the J end lost 0 bases, and 17 bases lay between the germline ends. The length of the CDR3 is 19 residues. Germline CDR1 reads SGDLS; CDR2 reads YYNGEE. The CDR3 nucleotides read TGTGCCAGCAGCGTAAGTTGGACAGAAACACACTCTGGGGCCAACGTCCTGACTTTC. Translation: CASSVSWTETHSGANVLTF.

About this clonotype itself: Because it lacks the conserved phenylalanine or tryptophan at the end, this CDR3 is likely a read error. The chain employs TRBV10-1 and TRBJ2-3, with D tentatively TRBD1 (6 bases). Germline V CDR1 and CDR2: WNHNN, SYGVQD (reference sequence). The CDR3 has 18 residues. V lost 0 bases and J lost 0, with 16 bases in between. The CDR3 DNA follows: TGCGCCAGCAGTGAGTCATTTTTCACAGGGATTAGCACAGATACGCAGTATTCT. The encoded protein is CASSESFFTGISTDTQYS.